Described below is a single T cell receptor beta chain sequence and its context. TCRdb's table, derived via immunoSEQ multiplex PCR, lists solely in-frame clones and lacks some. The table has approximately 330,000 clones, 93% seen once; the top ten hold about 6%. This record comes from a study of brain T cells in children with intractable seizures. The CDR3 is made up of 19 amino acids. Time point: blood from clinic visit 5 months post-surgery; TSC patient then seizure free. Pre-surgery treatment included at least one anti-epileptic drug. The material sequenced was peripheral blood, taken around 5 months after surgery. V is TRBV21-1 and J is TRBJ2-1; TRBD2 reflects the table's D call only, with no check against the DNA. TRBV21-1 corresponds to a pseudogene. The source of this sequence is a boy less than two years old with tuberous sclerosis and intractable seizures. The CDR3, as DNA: TGTGCCAGCACCTTACTTAACCGGGGGGGCCTAGGTTCCTACAATGAGCAGTTCTTC. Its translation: CASTLLNRGGLGSYNEQFF.